These 5 T cell receptor beta chains were sequenced from one sample in a study of identical twins (TCRdb year 2016). To prepare the library, 5' RACE was applied. The instrument given in TCRdb is Illumina HiSeq 2000. TCRdb trimmed public reads at Q25 via fastp, called clones via MiXCR and kept in-frame beta chains. One record per CDR3 amino acid sequence lists the most common genes and DNA. In all, the sample holds about 530,000 distinct CDR3 sequences, and 20% to 25% of those were seen once. Of the sample, around 0.47% falls within the top ten clones. This sample also belongs to another study, concerning yellow fever vaccine responses in identical twins.

The sample consisted of CD4+ T cells sorted from blood. The receptors were gathered from a young woman in good health.

This clonotype was picked up a small number of times. V usage is TRBV19 and J usage is TRBJ2-1, with D perhaps TRBD1 (6 bases). The CDR3 length is 14 residues. The V end was cut by 6 bases, the J end by 4 bases, with 13 bases between. The V gene's germline CDR1 is LNHDA and CDR2 SQIVND (reference sequence). DNA of the CDR3: TGTGCCAGTAGCCGACAGGTCTTATACAATGAGCAGTTCTTC. It specifies CASSRQVLYNEQFF. Combining the CDR3 with reference TRBV19 and TRBJ2-1 gives the whole variable domain DGGITQSPKYLFRKEGQNVTLSCEQNLNHDAMYWYRQDPGQGLRLIYYSQIVNDFQKGDIAEGYSVSREKKESFPLTVTSAQKNPTAFYLCASSRQVLYNEQFFGPGTRLTVL.

The table lists this clonotype with a few counts. This chain joins TRBV10-3 and TRBJ2-2; no reliable D call. Germline CDR1 is ENHRY and CDR2 is SYGVKD. The CDR3 is 14 residues long. V was shortened by 4 bases and J by 4 bases, with 10 bases between the two germline ends. The CDR3 reads CAISGDSSTGELFF. CDR3 coding DNA: TGTGCCATCAGTGGGGATTCATCCACCGGGGAGCTGTTTTTT.

The chain couples TRBV20-1 to TRBJ2-5; weak D call: TRBD2 (8 bases). From germline, CDR1 is DFQATT and CDR2 SNEGSKA (reference sequence). The V and J ends lost 4 bases and 8 bases respectively, with 26 bases between them. The CDR3 consists of 16 residues. In DNA, the CDR3 is TGCAGTGCTACACCGGGACTAGGGGGCCTGTTAAACACCCAGTACTTC. Translation gives CSATPGLGGLLNTQYF.

This sequence joins TRBV12-3 or TRBV12-4 and TRBJ2-5; 10 bases agree with TRBD2. J was trimmed by 1 base and V by 6 bases; bases with no gene match: 8. The CDR3 length is 16 residues. CDR3 amino acids: CASRKGLADFQETQYF. The CDR3 DNA follows: TGTGCCAGCAGAAAAGGACTAGCGGATTTCCAAGAGACCCAGTACTTC.

This clonotype was counted many times. Here the CDR3 DNA reads TGTGCCAGCAGCTTGTCCGGTACCTACGAGCAGTACTTC. It yields the protein CASSLSGTYEQYF. The V gene is TRBV12-3 or TRBV12-4, the J gene TRBJ2-7, with D unresolved. CDR3 length: 13 residues. Trimming took off 6 bases at V and 2 bases at J, with 11 bases between the two ends.